This T cell receptor beta chain came from a study of T cell changes during pregnancy in multiple sclerosis. Data came from immunoSEQ multiplex PCR; TCRdb stores just in-frame clones and leaves some out. This sample has roughly 76,000 clones, with about 90% found just once. J lost 0 bases, V lost 7 bases, and 1 base had no gene match. The CDR3 consists of 13 residues. Germline CDR1 reads MNHEY; CDR2 reads SVGAGI. The source is a female donor with multiple sclerosis, enrolled in a pregnancy study. The material was CD4+ T cells from peripheral blood mononuclear cells, obtained after pregnancy. The rearrangement links TRBV6-5 to TRBJ1-1; the match to TRBD1 covers 8 bases. The CDR3 DNA follows: TGTGCCAGCAAGGACAGGGTGAACACTGAAGCTTTCTTT. Translated, it gives CASKDRVNTEAFF.